This entry is about one T cell receptor (beta chain). The data originate from a study of blood T cell repertoires in COVID-19. About the study: Spain, Italy and the United States supplied samples that represented acute and convalescent COVID-19. In each case, the material was cDNA or gDNA derived from T cells, B-cell-depleted T cells, or PBMCs.

Authors' analysis steps: Quantification of nucleated cells was approximated via reference gene primer amplification. TCRdb keeps only in-frame clones here, not all; method: immunoSEQ multiplex PCR. D and trimming come from the DNA, and the V and J calls and clone size come from that table. This sample has some 270,000 clones, with more than 85% found just once. Material for sequencing was peripheral blood. The origin of this receptor is a man younger than 45 with acute or convalescent COVID-19.

Here the CDR3 reads CASSQDYGRAGDEQYF. Here the CDR3 DNA reads TGTGCCAGCAGCCAAGATTACGGGAGGGCCGGGGACGAGCAGTACTTC. The J gene is TRBJ2-7, the V gene TRBV3-1 (or the pseudogene TRBV3-2); TRBD2 matches 8 bases. The germline CDR1 and CDR2 sequences are LGHDT and YNNKEL (reference sequence). This CDR3 is built from 16 residues. V lost 0 bases to trimming and J lost 5 bases; unmatched junction nucleotides: 9.